The clone carrying this TCR beta chain was seen many times. Germline V lookup: CDR1 LNHDA, CDR2 SQIVND (reference sequence). V was clipped by 6 bases and J by 5 bases; unmatched bases: 16. This CDR3 is 17 amino acids long. Alpha and beta constant region primers primed reverse transcription for blood and skin samples. Ligated cDNA underwent four rounds of PCR with nested alpha and beta constant region primers and SP2. Via MiXCR, TCRdb re-called the 5' RACE reads, giving one row per CDR3 protein. The data contain about 26,000 distinct CDR3 sequences, around 25% of them singletons. This sample stems from a study of naive and memory T cell subsets. Whole blood, roughly 2.5 ml, came from adult healthy volunteers. An oligonucleotide containing a UMI was ligated to the 3' end of TCR cDNA.

The receptor comes from a female donor in good health. The chain couples TRBV19 to TRBJ1-5, with TRBD1 matching over 7 bases. The CDR3 loop reads CASSHPTGTATDQPQHF. CDR3 nucleotide sequence: TGTGCCAGTAGCCACCCAACCGGGACAGCGACGGATCAGCCCCAGCATTTT.